This TCR beta chain was found in a study of a mutant IDH1 vaccine in newly diagnosed glioma. In the study overall: Sex distribution of treated patients was roughly 62% male and roughly 38% female; mean age was 40.4 years.

The time point is: week 35, safety follow-up. Topical imiquimod was applied with each vaccine dose, which held 300 ug of mutant IDH1 20-mer peptide. Donor tumors were new WHO grade 3 or 4 IDH1-mutant, ATRX-lost astrocytomas. Study outcomes and limitations: There were vaccine-induced immune responses in approximately 95% of the patients.

Germline V lookup: CDR1 MNHEY, CDR2 SVGAGI. This CDR3 is 15 amino acids long. Trimming cost V 0 bases and J 0 bases, with 8 bases left between them. Method: immunoSEQ multiplex PCR; TCRdb's copy keeps in-frame clones and lacks some. The sample includes 50,000 to 70,000 clones, around 85% of them seen just once. Details on this clone: Its antigen remains unknown.

The clonotype comes from a man in his forties or fifties with glioma. V gene TRBV6-5 combines with J gene TRBJ1-1, with D unresolved. Sequencing used PBMCs, obtained from a glioma patient whose treatment included an IDH1 peptide vaccine. CDR3 nucleotides: TGTGCCAGCAGTTACTCGCAGGCCATGAACACTGAAGCTTTCTTT. It translates to CASSYSQAMNTEAFF.